The source of this T cell receptor (beta chain) is a study of OX40 agonist ivuxolimab in advanced cancers. Study overall: Cohort: 80% to 90% men, mean age around 61, aged about 20 to 80.

Profiled with immunoSEQ multiplex PCR; TCRdb holds only in-frame clones, not every one. The table has 78,000 or so clones, roughly 92% seen once. As regards this clone: Antigen: not known.

General study points: Averaged across samples, CD8+ T cells carried more expanded clones than CD4+ did. Both CD4+ and CD8+ T cell populations in blood had undergone clonal expansion by week 6 at 0.1 to 3.0 mg/kg.

Autoimmune disease history or systemic immunosuppression barred patients. V dropped 1 base and J dropped 1 base, with 4 bases sitting between them. This CDR3 comprises 13 residues. From germline, CDR1 is SGHDN and CDR2 FVKESK. Sequencing was performed on CD4+ or CD8+ T cells sorted from blood, taken in a trial of the OX40 agonist ivuxolimab. J is TRBJ1-1 and V is TRBV14, with D hard to call. The TCR sequence derives from an adult with an advanced solid tumor such as melanoma, head and neck, liver or kidney cancer. CDR3 coding DNA: TGTGCCAGCAGCCAAGGCGGGAACACTGAAGCTTTCTTT. This sequence encodes CASSQGGNTEAFF.